Listed below are T cell receptor beta chains from one sample, sequenced in a study of cytomegalovirus exposure and HLA in healthy donors. Profiling relied on immunoSEQ multiplex PCR, and the TCRdb table lists in-frame clones only, not all of them. The sample has approximately 65,000 clones; roughly 95% are singletons. Input material: PBMCs. Source of these receptors: a woman younger than 30 in good health and CMV-seropositive. Both conserved end residues are part of each CDR3.

15,TRBJ1-4,TRBV4-1,CASSPDRQSNEKLFF
18,TRBJ2-1,TRBV7-3,CASSSPNPGAGTYNEQFF
15,TRBJ1-2,TRBV28,CASSLPLLSLYGYTF
17,TRBJ2-7,TRBV7-2,CASSLRGASGTFYEQYF
16,TRBJ1-2,TRBV5-6,CASSGWDRGRFDGYTF
13,TRBJ2-5,TRBV9,CASSVDYAETQYF
17,TRBJ2-1,TRBV4-1,CASSQDSGGRSYNEQFF
17,TRBJ1-2,TRBV18,CASSPIGGIVQNYGYTF
14,TRBJ2-5,TRBV19,CASSNIRGQETQYF
14,TRBJ2-2,TRBV11-2,CASRGGAHTGELFF
15,TRBJ2-7,TRBV13,CASSLDRGSTYEQYF
17,TRBJ2-1,TRBV7-8,CASSRENSGRTNNEQFF
14,TRBJ1-5,TRBV4-3,CASSQWVAGQPQHF
16,TRBJ2-7,TRBV30,CAWSPLQAAYSYEQYF
11,TRBJ1-1,TRBV7-9,CASSRGTEAFF
16,TRBJ2-3,TRBV5-6,CASTAVGLAVTDTQYF
16,TRBJ2-1,TRBV23-1,CASSQLPGKTYNEQFF
15,TRBJ2-1,TRBV28,CASSLMVPSYNEQFF
14,TRBJ2-1,TRBV6-5,CASRFRSGRNEQFF
15,TRBJ2-7,TRBV27,CASSLAPSTHYEQYF
15,TRBJ2-2,TRBV5-1,CASSFRGGGTGELFF
14,TRBJ1-1,TRBV4-3,CASSPSTGDTEAFF
16,TRBJ1-2,TRBV27,CASSLFGTSGNYGYTF
16,TRBJ2-4,TRBV15,CATSRDKVLAKNIQYF
16,TRBJ2-1,TRBV18,CASSPPSGLAGNEQFF
13,TRBJ1-1,TRBV4-3,CASSPGRRLEAFF
14,TRBJ2-2,TRBV6-5,CAIKRQINTGELFF
17,TRBJ2-1,TRBV4-3,CASSQDPPGGTYNEQFF
14,TRBJ2-7,TRBV2,CASSDETGGLEQYF
14,TRBJ1-1,TRBV28,CASSSQGGRTEAFF
14,TRBJ2-5,TRBV30,CAWSQTGFRETQYF
14,TRBJ1-6,TRBV28,CATPGDSYNSPLHF
16,TRBJ2-7,TRBV28,CASRHTSGDRTYEQYF
15,TRBJ1-5,TRBV4-3,CASSQDVTANQPQHF
14,TRBJ1-2,TRBV5-6,CASAPGRGYYGYTF
15,TRBJ1-3,TRBV28,CASSMTGNSGNTIYF
15,TRBJ1-1,TRBV4-1,CASSQGAGGITEAFF
15,TRBJ2-3,TRBV4-3,CASSLSGGMSDTQYF
16,TRBJ2-3,TRBV6-5,CASSYHRLASTDTQYF
15,TRBJ2-3,TRBV27,CASTPRTSGADTQYF
16,TRBJ2-1,TRBV5-4,CASSRRQGLAGNEQFF
13,TRBJ2-2,TRBV30,CAWSVDGIGELFF
15,TRBJ1-5,TRBV19,CASSPYRGREQPQHF
15,TRBJ2-1,TRBV7-3,CASSLGRGGFNEQFF
15,TRBJ2-1,TRBV27,CASRDSVGSYNEQFF
14,TRBJ2-5,TRBV18,CASSLTSGQETQYF
13,TRBJ1-5,TRBV29-1,CSVAAAVNQPQHF